Shown below are 10 T cell receptor beta chains from a single sample sequenced in a study of early T cells in non-severe SARS-CoV-2 infection. Each CDR3 protein gets one entry after TCRdb re-called the 5' RACE reads with MiXCR. The data show 85,000 to 100,000 distinct CDR3 sequences, with under 15% seen just once and around 2.4% held by the top ten. The sample was whole blood. The receptor source for this set is an adult who was a healthcare worker with PCR-confirmed SARS-CoV-2 infection or an uninfected control (not recorded which).

At least ten counts were recorded for this clonotype. The rearrangement uses TRBV5-8 and TRBJ1-4; TRBD1 aligns across 12 bases. The germline CDR1 and CDR2 sequences are SGHTS and YDEGEE. The trim removed 3 bases at V and 1 base at J, leaving 4 bases unmatched. CDR3 length: 17 amino acids. The chain's CDR3 is CASSWGQGARTNEKLFF. CDR3 nucleotides: TGTGCCAGCAGCTGGGGACAGGGGGCGCGAACTAATGAAAAACTGTTTTTT.

V and J are TRBV7-9 and TRBJ1-1; TRBD1 matches at 8 bases. This CDR3 comprises 14 residues. The V gene end was trimmed by 9 bases and the J gene end by 2 bases; junction bases not matched to a gene: 8. Germline lookup yields CDR1 SEHNR and CDR2 FQNEAQ (reference sequence). CDR3 sequence: CASNPDRVNTEAFF. CDR3 DNA sequence: TGTGCCAGTAACCCGGACAGGGTAAACACTGAAGCTTTCTTT.

The V call is TRBV5-6, the J call TRBJ2-5, with D unresolved. Trimming left V 2 bases short and J 7 bases short, with 15 bases between. Germline V gene data show CDR1 as SGHDT and CDR2 as YYEEEE. There are 14 residues in the CDR3. The CDR3 sequence: CASSFNSGPRTQYF. The DNA of the CDR3 is TGTGCCAGCAGCTTCAACTCAGGTCCCAGGACCCAGTACTTC.

The rearrangement joins TRBV2 to TRBJ2-1; D unresolved. The CDR3 sequence is 13 residues long. The V and J ends lost 6 bases and 6 bases respectively, with 12 bases between them. The germline CDR1 and CDR2 sequences are SNHLY and FYNNEI. The CDR3 loop reads CASRVLGRNEQFF. Written as DNA, the CDR3 is TGTGCCAGCAGGGTGTTAGGTCGCAATGAGCAGTTCTTC.

This clonotype appeared a few times. CDR3 sequence reads: CASSVDLSGEQYF. Written as DNA, the CDR3 is TGTGCCAGCAGCGTAGACTTAAGCGGCGAGCAGTACTTC. The V and J genes are TRBV9 and TRBJ2-7; D may be TRBD2 (5 bases). The CDR3 runs to 13 residues. The V end lost 0 bases, the J end lost 6 bases, and 10 bases lay between the germline ends. Germline V gene sequence: CDR1 SGDLS, CDR2 YYNGEE.

This clonotype was detected many times. V usage is TRBV29-1 and J usage is TRBJ2-7; D is perhaps TRBD2 (6 bases). Germline CDR1 reads SQVTM; CDR2 reads ANQGSEA. CDR3 length: 15 residues. V lost 0 bases to trimming and J lost 3 bases, with 15 bases between them. CDR3 sequence: CSVEDPGLTNYEQYF. In DNA, the CDR3 is TGCAGCGTTGAAGATCCGGGACTGACCAACTACGAGCAGTACTTC.

This clonotype was seen at least ten times. The rearrangement links TRBV7-9 to TRBJ1-5; perhaps TRBD1 as D (5 bases). The CDR3 runs 15 residues. Germline CDR1 and CDR2: SEHNR and FQNEAQ (reference sequence). V shed 4 bases and J shed 3 bases, with 13 bases lying between them. DNA for the CDR3: TGTGCCAGCAGCTCGTCGGGGCAGATCAATCAGCCCCAGCATTTT. Protein sequence: CASSSSGQINQPQHF.

This clonotype was recorded at least ten times. For the CDR3, the DNA is TGTGCCAGCAGCCAGCCTCCAACGGGAGCGGGGTTCTTC. The encoded protein is CASSQPPTGAGFF. The chain recombines TRBV6-2 or TRBV6-3 with TRBJ2-1; D might be TRBD2 (6 bases). Trimming shortened V by 6 bases and J by 15 bases, and 21 bases separated the two germline ends. The germline V gene encodes CDR1 MNHEY and CDR2 SVGEGT. This CDR3 spans 13 amino acids.

Comment on this clonotype: One end of the junction is discordant with germline, which a read error may explain. The V gene is TRBV20-1, the J gene TRBJ1-2, with a possible D match to TRBD1 (5 bases). Germline CDR1 reads DFQATT; CDR2 reads SNEGSKA (reference sequence). The CDR3 is made up of 15 amino acids. CDR3 nucleotides: TGCAGTGCCAGAGGAGGGGACGGCCTTTACTATGGCTACACCTTC. This codes for CSARGGDGLYYGYTF.

CDR3: CASTRTALGGTEAFF. Written as DNA, the CDR3 is TGCGCCAGCACCCGGACTGCGCTTGGAGGCACTGAAGCTTTCTTT. The rearrangement links TRBV5-1 to TRBJ1-1; D not certain. This CDR3 has 15 amino acids. Per the germline V gene, CDR1 is SGHRS and CDR2 is YFSETQ. V was shortened by 6 bases and J by 4 bases, with 19 bases between the two germline ends.